The rows below give T cell receptor beta chains drawn from one sample of a study of T cells after somatic rescue of genetic block. Produced via immunoSEQ multiplex PCR; TCRdb's table is partial and in-frame only. The top ten hold less than 25% of the sample, which has approximately 15,000 clones, approximately 72% seen once. The sequenced sample was peripheral blood mononuclear cells (PBMCs). These TCRs come from a boy aged 5-17 years. The CDR3 runs from the conserved cysteine through the conserved F or W. A D gene is named only where the DNA matches it firmly. Some rows have no size entry. The others give once, few or many, or a class for an expanded clone.

clone_size	v_call	d_call	j_call	cdr3_aa	cdr3_nt
few	TRBV11-3	.	TRBJ2-5	CASSQGLYQETQYF	TGTGCCAGCAGCCAAGGCCTGTACCAAGAGACCCAGTACTTC
.	TRBV11-3	.	TRBJ1-5	CASSLEAPSDSIDSNQPQHF	TGTGCCAGCAGCTTAGAAGCCCCATCGGACAGTATTGATAGCAATCAGCCCCAGCATTTT
.	TRBV25-1	.	TRBJ2-7	CASRAGEEQYF	TGTGCCAGCAGAGCCGGGGAGGAGCAGTACTTC
.	TRBV6-5	.	TRBJ1-5	CASSYSAGFNQPQHF	TGTGCCAGCAGTTACTCAGCAGGATTTAATCAGCCCCAGCATTTT
.	TRBV6-1	.	TRBJ2-3	CASSEAVQGGTDTQYF	TGTGCCAGCAGTGAAGCAGTGCAGGGAGGCACAGATACGCAGTATTTT
.	TRBV7-2	.	TRBJ2-7	CASSLAGRYEQYF	TGTGCCAGCAGCTTAGCGGGGAGGTACGAGCAGTACTTC
.	TRBV7-9	TRBD2	TRBJ2-1	CASSLLQRGNEQFF	TGTGCCAGCAGCTTACTCCAGCGGGGGAATGAGCAGTTCTTC
.	TRBV5-1	TRBD2	TRBJ2-7	CASSLGLAGARGEQYF	TGCGCCAGCAGCCTTGGACTAGCGGGAGCACGGGGAGAGCAGTACTTC
.	TRBV5-1	TRBD1	TRBJ1-2	CASSLSGGYGYTF	TGCGCCAGCAGCTTGTCAGGGGGCTATGGCTACACCTTC
.	TRBV4-2	.	TRBJ1-2	CASSQVPGLNYGYTF	TGTGCCAGCAGCCAAGTTCCGGGACTAAACTATGGCTACACCTTC
.	TRBV5-5	TRBD2	TRBJ2-4	CASSSGREKNIQYF	TGTGCCAGCAGTTCAGGGAGGGAGAAAAACATTCAGTACTTC
once	TRBV6-1	.	TRBJ1-6	CASSETMGSPLHF	TGTGCCAGCAGTGAAACGATGGGCTCACCCCTCCACTTT
.	TRBV14	.	TRBJ2-1	CASSQQPPGRFSYNEQFF	TGTGCCAGCAGCCAACAACCCCCGGGTCGTTTCTCCTACAATGAGCAGTTCTTC
.	TRBV5-1	.	TRBJ1-5	CASSLGGDQPQHF	TGCGCCAGCAGCTTGGGAGGGGATCAGCCCCAGCATTTT
.	TRBV11-3	TRBD1	TRBJ1-1	CASIHILTGYSTEAFF	TGTGCCAGCATCCACATCCTGACAGGGTATTCTACTGAAGCTTTCTTT
few	TRBV27	TRBD1	TRBJ2-2	CASSFRDSLSLSNTGELFF	TGTGCCAGCAGTTTCCGGGACAGCCTCTCTCTTTCGAACACCGGGGAGCTGTTTTTT
once	TRBV29-1	TRBD1	TRBJ2-3	CSVEDKDRTWDTVLTDTQYF	TGCAGCGTTGAAGATAAGGACAGGACGTGGGACACGGTTCTCACAGATACGCAGTATTTT
.	TRBV28	.	TRBJ1-5	CASSLRGSQPQHF	TGTGCCAGCAGTTTAAGGGGGAGTCAGCCCCAGCATTTT
.	TRBV19	.	TRBJ2-7	CASSGQLTTEQYF	TGTGCCAGTAGTGGACAGCTTACGACCGAGCAGTACTTC
.	TRBV15	TRBD1	TRBJ2-7	CATSREGGTGAYEQYF	TGTGCCACCAGCAGAGAGGGCGGGACAGGGGCCTACGAGCAGTACTTC
.	TRBV7-9	TRBD1	TRBJ1-4	CASTREGALREKLFF	TGTGCCAGCACCCGGGAGGGGGCTTTAAGGGAAAAACTGTTTTTT
.	TRBV7-9	.	TRBJ1-1	CASSAVVGDTEAFF	TGTGCCAGCAGCGCGGTCGTTGGGGACACTGAAGCTTTCTTT
.	TRBV18	.	TRBJ2-5	CASSPNDGGSETQYF	TGTGCCAGCTCACCAAACGACGGGGGTAGCGAGACCCAGTACTTC
.	TRBV28	.	TRBJ1-1	CATPGQLNTEAFF	TGTGCCACCCCCGGACAGTTGAACACTGAAGCTTTCTTT
.	TRBV7-3	.	TRBJ2-3	CASSLGPVHTDTQYF	TGTGCCAGCAGCTTAGGCCCAGTCCACACAGATACGCAGTATTTT
.	TRBV6-5	.	TRBJ2-1	CATRTDLENEQFF	TGTGCCACCCGGACAGACTTAGAGAATGAGCAGTTCTTC
.	TRBV6-1	.	TRBJ1-2	CASSSGGGTNYGYTF	TGTGCCAGCAGCTCCGGGGGAGGGACTAACTATGGCTACACCTTC
.	TRBV6-1	.	TRBJ2-1	CASSDRAHRRGIYNEQFF	TGTGCCAGCAGTGACCGGGCCCACAGGCGAGGGATTTACAATGAGCAGTTCTTC
.	TRBV7-8	.	TRBJ1-6	CASSSNPQGSYNSPLHF	TGTGCCAGCAGCTCTAACCCCCAGGGTTCCTATAATTCACCCCTCCACTTT
.	TRBV7-9	.	TRBJ1-2	CASRQKVTGGKIGGYTF	TGTGCCAGCAGACAAAAGGTTACCGGGGGCAAGATCGGTGGCTACACCTTC
.	TRBV6-5	.	TRBJ2-3	CASSYKGTDTQYF	TGTGCCAGCAGTTACAAAGGAACAGATACGCAGTATTTT
.	TRBV18	TRBD1	TRBJ1-4	CASSPWGQINEKLFF	TGTGCCAGCTCACCTTGGGGACAGATTAATGAAAAACTGTTTTTT
.	TRBV5-1	TRBD1	TRBJ2-3	CASCRDRGGTDTQYF	TGCGCCAGCTGCCGTGACAGGGGTGGCACAGATACGCAGTATTTT
.	TRBV6-5	.	TRBJ2-3	CASSYGPPFTDTQYF	TGTGCCAGCAGTTACGGCCCCCCCTTCACAGATACGCAGTATTTT
once	TRBV6-6	TRBD2	TRBJ2-1	CASRVGLAVYNEQFF	TGTGCCAGCCGCGTGGGGCTAGCGGTCTACAATGAGCAGTTCTTC
.	TRBV11-2	TRBD1	TRBJ2-7	CASSLSPRTGGFYEQYF	TGTGCCAGCAGCTTAAGCCCCAGGACAGGGGGGTTCTACGAGCAGTACTTC
.	TRBV4-1	TRBD1	TRBJ2-1	CASSQVSGTGWENEQFF	TGCGCCAGCAGCCAAGTATCAGGGACAGGGTGGGAAAATGAGCAGTTCTTC
few	TRBV7-9	.	TRBJ2-3	CASSPSTDTQYF	TGTGCCAGCAGCCCCTCCACAGATACGCAGTATTTT
.	TRBV5-4	.	TRBJ2-3	CASTPFRGTSDTQYF	TGTGCCAGCACCCCTTTTAGGGGTACGTCAGATACGCAGTATTTT
.	TRBV10-3	TRBD2	TRBJ2-1	CAISTSGSSYNEQFF	TGTGCCATCAGCACTAGCGGGAGCTCCTACAATGAGCAGTTCTTC
.	TRBV6-4	.	TRBJ2-3	CASSSGTSQRTDTQYF	TGTGCCAGCAGTTCCGGGACAAGTCAACGCACAGATACGCAGTATTTT
.	TRBV15	.	TRBJ1-5	CATSNLDSPVQPQHF	TGTGCCACCAGCAATTTGGACAGCCCCGTTCAGCCCCAGCATTTT
few	TRBV10-1	TRBD2	TRBJ2-3	CASMKRGGRYTDTQYF	TGCGCCAGCATGAAACGGGGGGGCCGGTACACAGATACGCAGTATTTT
.	TRBV5-5	.	TRBJ1-2	CASNSRGSGNYGYTF	TGTGCCAGCAACTCCCGGGGGTCGGGGAACTATGGCTACACCTTC
.	TRBV6-5	.	TRBJ1-2	CASSYTSALRGYTF	TGTGCCAGCAGTTATACTTCCGCCCTACGAGGCTACACCTTC
.	TRBV27	.	TRBJ1-2	CASSLSMGNYGYTF	TGTGCCAGCAGTTTATCGATGGGTAACTATGGCTACACCTTC
.	TRBV4-1	TRBD1	TRBJ2-2	CASSRTGTGGPTANTGELFF	TGCGCCAGCAGCCGAACCGGGACAGGGGGCCCCACCGCGAACACCGGGGAGCTGTTTTTT
.	TRBV4-1	.	TRBJ2-2	CASSHGQNTGELFF	TGCGCCAGCAGCCATGGACAGAACACCGGGGAGCTGTTTTTT
.	TRBV19	TRBD2	TRBJ2-1	CASSGTSGSSYNEQFF	TGTGCCAGTAGTGGGACTAGCGGGAGCTCCTACAATGAGCAGTTCTTC
.	TRBV2	.	TRBJ2-5	CASSIRALTSGVETQYF	TGTGCCAGCAGTATCCGGGCCCTCACTTCGGGTGTGGAGACCCAGTACTTC
.	TRBV30	.	TRBJ1-2	CAWSVPPYMPLRNGYTF	TGTGCCTGGAGTGTACCACCCTACATGCCCCTAAGGAATGGCTACACCTTC
.	TRBV18	.	TRBJ2-7	CASSQEGTLGSYEQYF	TGTGCCAGCTCCCAGGAGGGTACCCTAGGGTCCTACGAGCAGTACTTC
.	TRBV30	.	TRBJ1-5	CAWGPRGNQPQHF	TGTGCCTGGGGGCCCCGGGGCAATCAGCCCCAGCATTTT
.	TRBV29-1	.	TRBJ2-7	CSAKGQSYEQYF	TGCAGCGCCAAGGGGCAGTCCTACGAGCAGTACTTC